Listed here are 12 T cell receptor beta chains from one sample, sequenced in a study of T cells after yellow fever vaccination. MiXCR, run by TCRdb on the 5' RACE reads, gives a single entry per CDR3 protein. The sample has some 350,000 distinct CDR3 sequences, roughly 4.3% seen once. The material was PBMCs, obtained 5 days after the yellow fever booster vaccination. Every receptor here comes from a man younger than 35 who received the YFV17D yellow fever vaccine.

The V and J genes are TRBV20-1 and TRBJ1-5; D is undetermined. Germline CDR1 reads DFQATT; CDR2 reads SNEGSKA (reference sequence). The CDR3 runs to 14 residues. The ends were cut back, 6 bases at V and 2 bases at J, with 14 bases in the middle. The CDR3 reads CSAVPPGGNQPQHF. CDR3 coding DNA: TGCAGTGCCGTTCCCCCGGGCGGCAATCAGCCCCAGCATTTT.

This clonotype was seen ten or more times. The chain employs TRBV11-2 and TRBJ2-5; D is perhaps TRBD2 (6 bases). This CDR3 comprises 14 residues. Per the germline V gene, CDR1 is SGHAT and CDR2 is FQNNGV. Trimming cost V 7 bases and J 5 bases, with 17 bases left between them. The CDR3 region is CASTPRGSGETQYF. As DNA, the CDR3 is TGTGCCAGCACCCCCCGGGGGTCGGGCGAGACCCAGTACTTC.

This clonotype was found many times. The V call is TRBV5-1, the J call TRBJ2-3; D tentatively fits TRBD1 or TRBD2 (5 bases each). Germline CDR1 is SGHRS and CDR2 is YFSETQ. The CDR3 runs 15 residues. The ends were cut back, 4 bases at V and 0 bases at J, with 12 bases in the middle. CDR3 amino acids: CASSLGTFSTDTQYF. CDR3 DNA: TGCGCCAGCAGCCTAGGGACGTTTAGCACAGATACGCAGTATTTT.

This clonotype turned up a few times. The chain combines TRBV21-1 with TRBJ1-4; the table's D call, TRBD1, has no DNA check behind it. TRBV21-1 is a recognized pseudogene. The CDR3 totals 15 residues. This chain's CDR3 is CASSAQGGKDEKLFF. The CDR3 DNA reads as TGTGCCAGCAGTGCTCAGGGGGGCAAGGATGAAAAACTGTTTTTT.

The J gene is TRBJ1-6, the V gene TRBV7-9; D ambiguous. V gave up 5 bases and J gave up 10 bases, with 12 bases separating them. The CDR3 is 13 residues long. Looked up from germline, CDR1 is SEHNR and CDR2 is FQNEAQ (reference sequence). For the CDR3, the DNA is TGTGCCAGCAGCCCGCTGGAGGGCTCACCCCTCCACTTT. This gives the protein CASSPLEGSPLHF.

This clonotype came up a few times. The rearrangement uses TRBV5-1 and TRBJ2-6; D is possibly TRBD1 (6 bases). CDR1 and CDR2 (germline): SGHRS, YFSETQ. This CDR3 comprises 16 residues. V shed 7 bases and J shed 2 bases, with 16 bases lying between them. The CDR3 here is CASSGSTGAGANVLTF. The CDR3 DNA is TGCGCCAGCTCGGGATCGACAGGTGCTGGGGCCAACGTCCTGACTTTC.

The rearrangement uses TRBV30 and TRBJ1-6; D is unclear. Trimming left V 3 bases short and J 3 bases short, with 18 bases between. The germline CDR1 and CDR2 sequences are GTSNPN and SVGIG (reference sequence). The CDR3 totals 17 residues. CDR3 nucleotides: TGTGCCTGGAGAGATTATACCGAGACGGACTATAATTCACCCCTCCACTTT. Encoded protein: CAWRDYTETDYNSPLHF. The full variable domain, its missing parts supplied by reference TRBV30 and TRBJ1-6, is SQTIHQWPATLVQPVGSPLSLECTVEGTSNPNLYWYRQAAGRGLQLLFYSVGIGQISSEVPQNLSASRPQDRQFILSSKKLLLSDSGFYLCAWRDYTETDYNSPLHFGNGTRLTVT.

The rearrangement joins TRBV4-3 to TRBJ2-1; 7 bases line up with TRBD2. V shed 1 base, J shed 6 bases, and the junction held 6 bases outside the gene matches. The V gene's germline CDR1 is LGHNA and CDR2 YSLEER. This CDR3 contains 15 residues. The CDR3 protein is CASSQVRDYANEQFF. The DNA of the CDR3 is TGCGCCAGCAGCCAAGTTCGGGACTATGCCAATGAGCAGTTCTTC.

This clonotype was detected many times. The chain carries TRBV11-2 and TRBJ2-7, with D possibly TRBD2 on 5 matching bases. Trimming shortened V by 2 bases and J by 0 bases, and 11 bases separated the two germline ends. Germline loops: CDR1 SGHAT, CDR2 FQNNGV. The CDR3 spans 15 residues. CDR3 bases: TGTGCCAGCAGCTTATTCGGGGTGAGCTCCTACGAGCAGTACTTC. Its protein is CASSLFGVSSYEQYF.

This clonotype was counted at least ten times. The chain carries TRBV12-5 and TRBJ2-2; a possible D gene is TRBD1 (5 bases). Trimming pared 5 bases from V and 3 bases from J, leaving 13 bases between. CDR1 and CDR2 from the germline V gene are LGHNT and FRNRAP. There are 15 residues in the CDR3. In DNA, the CDR3 is TGTGCTAGTGGTCCAGGGTTGGGTGACACCGGGGAGCTGTTTTTT. This sequence encodes CASGPGLGDTGELFF.

This clonotype was recorded many times. V is TRBV27 and J is TRBJ2-3; D uncertain. Germline V CDR1 and CDR2: MNHEY, SMNVEV (reference sequence). Trimming removed 5 bases at V and 5 bases at J, with 5 bases between. The CDR3 extends over 11 amino acids. CDR3: CASSMGDTQYF. As DNA, the CDR3 is TGTGCCAGCAGTATGGGAGATACGCAGTATTTT.

The chain joins TRBV10-3 to TRBJ2-6; D is possibly TRBD2 (5 bases). The V and J ends lost 4 bases and 1 base respectively, with 14 bases between them. The CDR3 has 17 amino acids. Germline values: CDR1 ENHRY, CDR2 SYGVKD. Here the CDR3 reads CAISGEGAVSGANVLTF. The DNA for the CDR3 is TGTGCCATCAGTGGCGAGGGCGCGGTGTCTGGGGCCAACGTCCTGACTTTC.